One sample yielded the 26 T cell receptor beta chains listed below, sequenced in a study of blood T cell repertoires in COVID-19. Sequencing used immunoSEQ multiplex PCR; TCRdb keeps in-frame clones, though not all of them. Of hundreds of thousands of clones listed, roughly 80% were seen once; the top ten hold roughly 4.7%. Input material: peripheral blood. These receptors originate from a woman in her seventies with acute or convalescent COVID-19.

The chain links TRBV5-1 to TRBJ2-5, with 9 bases lining up with TRBD2. This CDR3 region has 16 residues. Germline CDR1 and CDR2: SGHRS and YFSETQ. V shed 0 bases, J shed 1 base, and the junction held 4 bases outside the gene matches. The CDR3 sequence is CASSLVPGLAQETQYF. In DNA form, the CDR3 reads TGCGCCAGCAGCTTGGTCCCGGGACTAGCCCAAGAGACCCAGTACTTC.

This chain connects TRBV24-1 to TRBJ1-1; possibly TRBD1 for D (6 bases). V lost 3 bases to trimming and J lost 8 bases, with 15 bases between them. The CDR3 runs to 14 residues. In germline, CDR1 is KGHDR, CDR2 SFDVKD. CDR3 DNA: TGTGCCACCAGTGATAAGGACAGTCAGGCAGAAGCTTTCTTT. The encoded protein is CATSDKDSQAEAFF.

The rearrangement uses TRBV6-6 and TRBJ2-3; 10 positions agree with TRBD1. Germline assignment: CDR1 MNHNY and CDR2 SVGAGI (reference sequence). The CDR3 covers 16 residues. Trimming cost V 2 bases and J 1 base; bases outside gene matches: 3. The chain's CDR3 is CASSYRGTGGTDTQYF. The CDR3, as DNA: TGTGCCAGCAGTTACAGGGGGACAGGGGGCACAGATACGCAGTATTTT.

The J gene is TRBJ2-2, the V gene TRBV2; 8 nucleotides agree with TRBD1. Germline V lookup: CDR1 SNHLY, CDR2 FYNNEI. V was pared by 4 bases and J by 4 bases, with 14 bases of the junction left unmatched. The CDR3 spans 18 residues. The CDR3 region has the DNA TGTGCCAGCAGTGGGGGCCCTGGGACAGGTAGTGGCACCGGGGAGCTGTTTTTT. Protein sequence: CASSGGPGTGSGTGELFF.

The chain uses TRBV11-2 and TRBJ1-3, with unresolved D. Between the trimmed V and J ends, which lost 6 bases and 1 base, there was a span of 13 bases. CDR3 size: 15 residues. Germline V gene lookup returns CDR1 SGHAT and CDR2 FQNNGV. CDR3 DNA sequence: TGTGCCAGCAGTCCCACAAGGCGGTCTGGAAACACCATATATTTT. Amino acid sequence: CASSPTRRSGNTIYF.

The rearrangement links TRBV6-5 to TRBJ1-1; TRBD1 agrees at 7 bases. With 7 bases clipped from V and 0 bases from J, the junction kept 8 bases outside the gene matches. The germline V gene encodes CDR1 MNHEY and CDR2 SVGAGI. This CDR3 region has 15 residues. The CDR3 sequence: CASTGDSLLNTEAFF. In DNA, the CDR3 is TGTGCCAGCACGGGGGACAGTCTTTTGAACACTGAAGCTTTCTTT.

The table lists this clone with a count of one. The rearrangement joins TRBV5-1 to TRBJ2-2; 12 bases fit TRBD1. From germline, CDR1 is SGHRS and CDR2 YFSETQ. CDR3 length: 16 amino acids. V dropped 5 bases and J dropped 6; count of bases not matched to a gene: 8. The DNA of the CDR3 is TGCGCCAGCAGTTATCCCGGGACAGGGGGCGCCGGGGAGCTGTTTTTT. It yields the protein CASSYPGTGGAGELFF.

This chain uses TRBV11-2 with TRBJ2-7; the match to TRBD2 covers 9 bases. CDR3 size: 16 residues. Germline CDR1 and CDR2: SGHAT and FQNNGV. V trimming: 2 bases; J trimming: 3 bases; junction bases outside the gene matches: 8. The CDR3 sequence is CASSLLGGLANYEQYF. CDR3 DNA sequence: TGTGCCAGCAGCTTATTGGGCGGACTAGCGAACTACGAGCAGTACTTC.

The rearrangement uses TRBV4-2 and TRBJ1-1; TRBD1 agrees at 8 bases. Germline V CDR1 and CDR2: LGHNA, YNFKEQ. Trimming at V came to 0 bases and at J to 6 bases, leaving 12 bases not matched to a gene. The CDR3 runs 17 residues. The CDR3 region has the DNA TGTGCCAGCAGCCAAGAAAGTCAGGGGGCATTCGAGTCTGAAGCTTTCTTT. It encodes CASSQESQGAFESEAFF.

The V and J genes are TRBV3-1 (or the pseudogene TRBV3-2) and TRBJ2-5; 10 nucleotides match TRBD2. The J segment lost 5 bases and the V segment lost 4 bases, leaving 7 bases of the junction unmatched. The germline CDR1 and CDR2 sequences are LGHDT and YNNKEL (reference sequence). The CDR3 loop spans 15 amino acids. The CDR3 nucleotides read TGTGCCAGCAGCCTCCAGCGGGGGGGCCGGGAGACCCAGTACTTC. This codes for CASSLQRGGRETQYF.

This clone is a singleton in its sample. CDR3 bases: TGTGCCAGCAGCCGCGGGGATAACACTGAAGCTTTCTTT. This translates into CASSRGDNTEAFF. This sequence joins TRBV5-4 and TRBJ1-1; D is uncertain. The CDR3 covers 13 residues. The ends were cut back, 4 bases at V and 2 bases at J, with 9 bases in the middle. Germline V gene lookup returns CDR1 SGHNT and CDR2 YYREEE (reference sequence).

This clone was counted between two and nine times. This chain links TRBV5-1 with TRBJ1-1, with 10 bases lining up with TRBD1. The germline CDR1 and CDR2 sequences are SGHRS and YFSETQ. The CDR3 has 16 amino acids. V lost 0 bases, J lost 5 bases, and 7 bases stayed unmatched. DNA of the CDR3: TGCGCCAGCAGCTTGGCCCGACAGGGGGCGCGGACTGAAGCTTTCTTT. Protein: CASSLARQGARTEAFF. Based on the CDR3 plus reference TRBV5-1 and TRBJ1-1, the full variable domain is KAGVTQTPRYLIKTRGQQVTLSCSPISGHRSVSWYQQTPGQGLQFLFEYFSETQRNKGNFPGRFSGRQFSNSRSEMNVSTLELGDSALYLCASSLARQGARTEAFFGQGTRLTVV.

The CDR3 sequence is CASRLERRESGGYTF. CDR3 in DNA: TGTGCAAGTCGCTTGGAAAGGAGGGAGTCCGGTGGCTACACCTTC. V and J are TRBV12-2 and TRBJ1-2. TRBV12-2 is reported as a pseudogene. The CDR3 totals 15 residues.

The rearrangement joins TRBV13 to TRBJ1-5; the D gene is possibly TRBD1 (6 bases). Per germline, CDR1 PRHDT and CDR2 FYEKMQ (reference sequence). V shed 0 bases and J shed 2 bases, with 11 bases lying between them. The CDR3 spans 16 residues. CDR3 sequence: CASSLGLGAGNQPQHF. The CDR3 nucleotides are TGTGCCAGCAGCTTAGGCTTGGGGGCAGGCAATCAGCCCCAGCATTTT.

The chain couples TRBV5-5 to TRBJ1-1, with D perhaps TRBD1 (6 bases). Trimming cost V 0 bases and J 4 bases, with 16 bases left between them. This CDR3 is 16 amino acids long. CDR1 is SGHKS and CDR2 is YYEKEE in the germline V gene (reference sequence). This chain's CDR3 is CASSLGSPGVGTEAFF. The CDR3 DNA follows: TGTGCCAGCAGCTTGGGTTCACCAGGGGTGGGCACTGAAGCTTTCTTT.

This chain uses TRBV3-1 (or the pseudogene TRBV3-2) with TRBJ1-2; perhaps TRBD1 as D (6 bases). CDR1 LGHDT and CDR2 YNNKEL come from the germline V gene (reference sequence). The V end was cut by 1 base, the J end by 14 bases, with 11 bases between. The CDR3 is 11 amino acids. The CDR3, as DNA: TGTGCCAGCAGCCAAGCCGGGACATGGACCTTC. It codes for CASSQAGTWTF.

The chain has TRBV4-3 and TRBJ1-5; 7 bases agree with TRBD1. The CDR3 spans 14 residues. Trimming took 0 bases from V and 9 from J; bases not matched to a gene: 5. Per the germline V gene, CDR1 is LGHNA and CDR2 is YSLEER. CDR3 loop: CASSQDTGDWPQHF. CDR3 sequence (DNA): TGCGCCAGCAGCCAAGATACAGGGGATTGGCCCCAGCATTTT.

V gene TRBV6-2 or TRBV6-3 combines with J gene TRBJ2-1, with D possibly being TRBD2 (7 bases). V lost 0 bases and J lost 6, with 12 bases in between. Germline lookup yields CDR1 MNHEY and CDR2 SVGEGT. This CDR3 has 15 residues. CDR3 residues: CASSYSGGLGNEQFF. As DNA, the CDR3 is TGTGCCAGCAGTTACTCCGGGGGGCTTGGCAATGAGCAGTTCTTC.

The CDR3 bases are TGTGCCAGTAGTATAGATCGGACAGGGTCCTACTCTGGAAACACCATATATTTT. As protein: CASSIDRTGSYSGNTIYF. The chain couples TRBV19 to TRBJ1-3, with TRBD1 identical over 8 bases. With 0 bases clipped from V and 0 bases from J, the junction kept 7 bases outside the gene matches. This CDR3 comprises 18 residues. In germline, CDR1 is LNHDA, CDR2 SQIVND (reference sequence).

The chain links TRBV19 to TRBJ1-5, with 9 bases aligning to TRBD1. The CDR3 sequence is 15 residues long. Germline values: CDR1 LNHDA, CDR2 SQIVND (reference sequence). Losses at the gene ends were 1 base for V and 7 bases for J; bases not matched to a gene: 5. The CDR3: CASSIAWTGVQPQHF. Here the CDR3 DNA reads TGTGCCAGTAGTATAGCTTGGACAGGGGTGCAGCCCCAGCATTTT. Variable domain in full (rest from reference TRBV19 and TRBJ1-5): DGGITQSPKYLFRKEGQNVTLSCEQNLNHDAMYWYRQDPGQGLRLIYYSQIVNDFQKGDIAEGYSVSREKKESFPLTVTSAQKNPTAFYLCASSIAWTGVQPQHFGDGTRLSIL.

This chain connects TRBV3-1 (or the pseudogene TRBV3-2) to TRBJ1-1; D perhaps matches TRBD1 (6 bases). Germline V gene lookup returns CDR1 LGHDT and CDR2 YNNKEL (reference sequence). Trimming shortened V by 4 bases and J by 1 base, and 10 bases separated the two germline ends. CDR3 length: 14 amino acids. CDR3 nucleotides: TGTGCCAGCAGCCCTTTACAGGGGAACACTGAAGCTTTCTTT. Protein product: CASSPLQGNTEAFF.

This chain links TRBV9 with TRBJ2-7; no definite D call. Germline V gene lookup returns CDR1 SGDLS and CDR2 YYNGEE. The CDR3 is 13 residues long. Between the trimmed V and J ends, which lost 0 bases and 0 bases, there was a span of 4 bases. CDR3 nucleotide sequence: TGTGCCAGCAGCGTAGCCGGCTCCTACGAGCAGTACTTC. It encodes CASSVAGSYEQYF.

The chain recombines TRBV6-5 with TRBJ1-1; D perhaps matches TRBD1 (6 bases). The CDR3 spans 15 residues. Germline CDR1 reads MNHEY; CDR2 reads SVGAGI. The V end lost 5 bases, the J end lost 6 bases, and 19 bases lay between the germline ends. CDR3 sequence (DNA): TGTGCCAGCAGTAACGGGGGGCTGATTGGGGCTGAAGCTTTCTTT. Residues: CASSNGGLIGAEAFF.

This chain uses TRBV21-1 with TRBJ2-5; TRBD1 is the table's D call and was not checked against the DNA. TRBV21-1 is reported as a pseudogene. This CDR3 contains 16 residues. This chain's CDR3 is CASTSPRAKDQETQYF. The CDR3 DNA sequence: TGTGCCAGCACCTCGCCCAGGGCAAAAGACCAAGAGACCCAGTACTTC.

This chain links TRBV9 with TRBJ1-1; D might be TRBD1 (5 bases). This CDR3 is built from 15 residues. In germline, CDR1 is SGDLS, CDR2 YYNGEE. Trimming stripped 6 bases from V and 5 bases from J, with 20 bases between. The CDR3 region is CASNDSPTKGTEAFF. The CDR3 DNA is TGTGCCAGCAACGACAGTCCTACGAAGGGGACTGAAGCTTTCTTT.

This clone showed up just a few times. The rearrangement links TRBV28 to TRBJ1-1; a possible D gene is TRBD1 (5 bases). This CDR3 comprises 15 residues. V was pared by 4 bases and J by 2 bases, with 14 bases between. Germline V CDR1 and CDR2: MDHEN, SYDVKM. Here the CDR3 DNA reads TGTGCCAGCAGTTCCGGGGCGGCGGGAAACACTGAAGCTTTCTTT. It codes for CASSSGAAGNTEAFF.